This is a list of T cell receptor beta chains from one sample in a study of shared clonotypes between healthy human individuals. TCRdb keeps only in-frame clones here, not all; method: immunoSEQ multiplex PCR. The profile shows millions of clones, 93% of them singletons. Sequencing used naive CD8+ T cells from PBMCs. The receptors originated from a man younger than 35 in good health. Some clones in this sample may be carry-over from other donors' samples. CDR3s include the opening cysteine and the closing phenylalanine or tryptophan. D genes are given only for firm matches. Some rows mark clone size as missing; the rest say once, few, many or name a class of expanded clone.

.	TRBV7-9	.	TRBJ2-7	TGTGCCAGCAGCTCGTGGACAGTCTCCTACGAGCAGTACTTC	CASSSWTVSYEQYF
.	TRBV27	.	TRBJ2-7	TGTGCCAGCAGTTCGACGCCAACCCTCTCCTACGAGCAGTACTTC	CASSSTPTLSYEQYF
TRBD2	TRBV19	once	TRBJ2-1	TGTGCCAGTAGTCTTGGACTAGCGGGATTTATCGATGAGCAGTTCTTC	CASSLGLAGFIDEQFF
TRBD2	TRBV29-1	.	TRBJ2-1	TGCAGCGTTGGGGGACTAGCGGGCCGTTACAATGAGCAGTTCTTC	CSVGGLAGRYNEQFF
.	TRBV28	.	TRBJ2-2	TGTGCCAGCAGTTTATCCCTACTGGGCGGGGAGCTGTTTTTT	CASSLSLLGGELFF
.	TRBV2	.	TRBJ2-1	TGTGCCAGCCCGGGCGGGCGGGCTAGCTCCTACAATGAGCAGTTCTTC	CASPGGRASSYNEQFF
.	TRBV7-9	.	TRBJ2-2	TGTGCCAGCAGCCCTCAGGGAGGAATTGTATCGACCGGGGAGCTGTTTTTT	CASSPQGGIVSTGELFF
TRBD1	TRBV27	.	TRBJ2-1	TGTGCCAGCAGAGGACAGGGGATACTGGATGAGCAGTTCTTC	CASRGQGILDEQFF
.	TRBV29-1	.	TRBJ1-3	TGCAGCGTTGCTGGGGGCGCTTGGGGAAACACCATATATTTT	CSVAGGAWGNTIYF
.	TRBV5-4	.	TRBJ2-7	TGTGCCAGCAGCTCAGACAGGTTGATCTACGAGCAGTACTTC	CASSSDRLIYEQYF
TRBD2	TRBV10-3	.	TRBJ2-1	TGTGCCATCAGTGACCCAACTGGGCTAGCGGTTAACAATGAGCAGTTCTTC	CAISDPTGLAVNNEQFF
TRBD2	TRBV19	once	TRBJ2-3	TGTGCCACGAGGCCGGGAGGGCCATATAATACGCAGTATTTT	CATRPGGPYNTQYF
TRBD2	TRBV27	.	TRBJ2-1	TGTGCCAGCAGTTTATTACTAGCGGGAGGGAACAATGAGCAGTTCTTC	CASSLLLAGGNNEQFF
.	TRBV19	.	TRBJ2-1	TGTGCCAGTAGTATAGGGCGGGAGCAGTTCTTC	CASSIGREQFF
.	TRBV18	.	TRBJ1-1	TGTGCCAGCTCACCACAACGACAGGTATCAAGGACTGAAGCTTTCTTT	CASSPQRQVSRTEAFF
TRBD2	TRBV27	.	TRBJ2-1	TGTGCCAGCAGTTCGCGTAGCGGGGACGACACCGAGCAGTTCTTC	CASSSRSGDDTEQFF
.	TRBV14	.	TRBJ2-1	TGTGCCAGCAGCCAGGAAGGGTACAATGAGCAGTTCTTC	CASSQEGYNEQFF
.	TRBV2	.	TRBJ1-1	TGTGCCAGCAGGGGGGGGACCGAGGCTTTCTTT	CASRGGTEAFF
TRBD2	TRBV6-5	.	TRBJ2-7	TGTGCCAGCACCTCACTAGCGGGAGGCTACGAGCAGTACTTC	CASTSLAGGYEQYF